What follows are 17 T cell receptor beta chains derived from one specimen sequenced in a study of blood T cells in healthy people across ages. Alongside a J-beta primer mix, a sample-barcoded 5' primer served in a second PCR lasting roughly 6 to 12 cycles. Using its own MiXCR run on the 5' RACE reads, TCRdb lists one record per CDR3 protein. In the table there are about a million distinct CDR3 sequences, roughly 52% of which are singletons. The sequenced material came from blood. These receptors were obtained from a man aged 25-40 years in good health.

The chain joins TRBV29-1 to TRBJ2-7; 8 positions match TRBD1. The CDR3 is 13 amino acids. The trim removed 7 bases at V and 4 bases at J, leaving 9 bases unmatched. Germline CDR1 is SQVTM and CDR2 is ANQGSEA. Written as DNA, the CDR3 is TGCAGCGCAGTACCCAGGGGGCTGTACGAGCAGTACTTC. This sequence encodes CSAVPRGLYEQYF.

The chain has TRBV7-9 and TRBJ2-7, with D possibly being TRBD1 or TRBD2 (5 bases each). V dropped 2 bases and J dropped 5 bases, with 13 bases sitting between them. The germline V gene has CDR1 SEHNR and CDR2 FQNEAQ (reference sequence). The length of the CDR3 is 14 residues. In DNA, the CDR3 is TGTGCCAGCAGCTTATTAGGCAGGGACCACGAGCAGTACTTC. Translated, it gives CASSLLGRDHEQYF.

V and J are TRBV27 and TRBJ2-7; TRBD2 matches 7 bases. Germline V gene lookup returns CDR1 MNHEY and CDR2 SMNVEV (reference sequence). V was clipped by 4 bases and J by 2 bases; unmatched bases: 5. The CDR3 spans 14 residues. CDR3 in amino acids: CASSWTSGAYEQYF. The CDR3 DNA is TGTGCCAGCAGTTGGACGAGCGGGGCCTACGAGCAGTACTTC.

This clonotype was counted only a few times. V usage is TRBV4-3 and J usage is TRBJ2-5; 8 bases are a match to TRBD2. The CDR3 length is 15 residues. Per germline, CDR1 LGHNA and CDR2 YSLEER. J was trimmed by 5 bases and V by 3 bases; bases with no gene match: 8. The DNA of the CDR3 is TGCGCCAGCAGCCAGGCTCTTAGCGGGGAGGAGACCCAGTACTTC. This encodes CASSQALSGEETQYF.

J is TRBJ2-1 and V is TRBV11-2, with D possibly being TRBD1 (5 bases). The CDR3 contains 14 residues. CDR1 is SGHAT, CDR2 FQNNGV, per germline. V was shortened by 1 base and J by 9 bases, with 13 bases between the two germline ends. CDR3 residues: CASSLGGRGVEQFF. The CDR3 DNA reads as TGTGCCAGCAGCTTAGGGGGCCGTGGAGTTGAGCAGTTCTTC.

The chain couples TRBV13 to TRBJ2-1, with D perhaps assigned TRBD1 or TRBD2 (5 bases each). With 1 base removed from V and 6 bases from J, the gap between germline ends came to 13 bases. This CDR3 contains 15 residues. CDR1 and CDR2 (germline): PRHDT, FYEKMQ (reference sequence). The CDR3 loop reads CASSLEGRRGNEQFF. CDR3 DNA sequence: TGTGCCAGCAGCTTAGAGGGACGCCGTGGCAATGAGCAGTTCTTC.

The V and J genes are TRBV20-1 and TRBJ2-6; TRBD2 matches 8 bases. J was trimmed by 0 bases and V by 2 bases; bases with no gene match: 6. CDR1 is DFQATT and CDR2 is SNEGSKA in the germline V gene (reference sequence). The CDR3 covers 17 residues. CDR3 DNA sequence: TGCAGTGCTAGATTTAGCGGGGTTAACTCTGGGGCCAACGTCCTGACTTTC. Translation: CSARFSGVNSGANVLTF.

This clonotype has only a few counts. The chain combines TRBV20-1 with TRBJ2-7; 7 bases line up with TRBD2. The germline gives CDR1 DFQATT, CDR2 SNEGSKA (reference sequence). V was clipped by 5 bases and J by 7 bases; unmatched bases: 14. The CDR3 is 14 amino acids. The CDR3 region has the DNA TGCAGTGCTCGCGACCGGCGGGGGAAGTGGGAGCAGTACTTC. It translates to CSARDRRGKWEQYF.

This chain connects TRBV4-1 to TRBJ1-1, with 11 bases matching TRBD1. Trimming cost V 4 bases and J 3 bases; bases outside gene matches: 4. From germline, CDR1 is MGHRA and CDR2 YSYEKL. The CDR3 covers 15 residues. The DNA for the CDR3 is TGCGCCAGCAGCCGGTCGGGACAGGGGGACACTGAAGCTTTCTTT. Translated, it gives CASSRSGQGDTEAFF.

This chain connects TRBV7-8 to TRBJ2-7; D tentatively fits TRBD1 or TRBD2 (5 bases each). The length of the CDR3 is 15 residues. Germline V gene data show CDR1 as SGHVS and CDR2 as FQNEAQ. Trimming left V 4 bases short and J 0 bases short, with 13 bases between. The CDR3 is CASSSAPGSSYEQYF. CDR3 DNA sequence: TGTGCCAGCAGCTCCGCTCCAGGGAGCTCCTACGAGCAGTACTTC.

This clonotype appeared a single time. Possible read error: a much larger clone is one base away. J is TRBJ2-1 and V is TRBV6-1; D is perhaps TRBD1 (6 bases). The J call is in doubt because the DNA end fits TRBJ2-7 better. This CDR3 comprises 15 residues. The germline CDR1 and CDR2 sequences are MNHNS and SASEGT. The CDR3 nucleotides are TGTGCCAGCATCCTCCAGGGGAGCTCCTACAATGAGCAGTACTTC. Amino acid sequence: CASILQGSSYNEQYF.

The J gene is TRBJ2-5, the V gene TRBV7-2; D is undetermined. The last part of the DNA fits TRBJ2-7 better; the J call may be wrong. The CDR3 is 14 residues long. CDR1 is SGHTA and CDR2 is FQGNSA in the germline V gene. This CDR3 is CASSVPTVSYEQYF. Written as DNA, the CDR3 is TGTGCCAGCAGCGTACCCACAGTCTCCTACGAGCAGTACTTC.

This clonotype appeared many times. The chain has TRBV30 and TRBJ1-5; possibly TRBD1 for D (5 bases). Germline loops: CDR1 GTSNPN, CDR2 SVGIG (reference sequence). V dropped 1 base and J dropped 3 bases, with 7 bases sitting between them. This CDR3 spans 13 amino acids. For the CDR3, the DNA is TGTGCCTGGAGTGCAGGGCCCAATCAGCCCCAGCATTTT. Its protein product is CAWSAGPNQPQHF.

The rearrangement joins TRBV18 to TRBJ2-7; possible D gene TRBD1, 6 bases. The CDR3 covers 14 residues. The germline V gene encodes CDR1 KGHSH and CDR2 LQKENI. V was cut by 10 bases and J by 0 bases, with 16 bases left in between. Here the CDR3 reads CATHRDTNSYEQYF. In DNA form, the CDR3 reads TGTGCCACCCACCGGGACACCAACTCCTACGAGCAGTACTTC.

This clonotype has just a few counts. The J gene is TRBJ2-1, the V gene TRBV3-1; the D gene could be TRBD1 or TRBD2 (5 bases each). The CDR3 spans 14 residues. The V and J ends lost 1 base and 4 bases respectively, with 8 bases between them. Germline V gene sequence: CDR1 LGHDT, CDR2 YNNKEL (reference sequence). The CDR3 protein is CASSQGGFYNEQFF. CDR3 sequence (DNA): TGTGCCAGCAGCCAAGGGGGGTTTTACAATGAGCAGTTCTTC.

The J gene is TRBJ1-4, the V gene TRBV6-2 or TRBV6-3; D is ambiguous. The CDR3 consists of 15 residues. Per germline, CDR1 MNHEY and CDR2 SVGEGT. Trimming removed 2 bases at V and 3 bases at J, with 10 bases between. CDR3 amino acids: CASSYPAVPNEKLFF. CDR3 nucleotides: TGTGCCAGCAGTTACCCAGCGGTACCTAATGAAAAACTGTTTTTT.

Written as DNA, the CDR3 is TGTGCCATCAGTGAGGCTGTGACTGAGCAGTTCTTC. Residues: CAISEAVTEQFF. This chain joins TRBV10-3 and TRBJ2-1, with unresolved D. Trimming left V 2 bases short and J 9 bases short, with 8 bases between. Germline CDR1 is ENHRY and CDR2 is SYGVKD. The CDR3 length is 12 residues.